Listed here is a single T cell receptor beta chain. This clonotype was seen a single time. Its antigen remains undetermined. The sample holds no much larger clone one base away, and base qualities are not on file. Weak support is all one read offers. Peripheral blood CD8+ and CD4+ T cells from healthy donors, Susac syndrome patients and multiple sclerosis patients were profiled using high-throughput TCR beta sequencing. Recently defined diagnostic criteria for definite or probable disease were met by the Susac syndrome patients. CD8+ TEMRA cells were enriched by FACS, while bulk CD8+ and CD4+ T cells were purified by magnetic negative isolation. Blood was collected in EDTA tubes and processed within 24 hours, with PBMCs isolated through density gradient centrifugation. PBMCs intended for TCR sequencing were cryopreserved in liquid nitrogen and thawed later in a water bath at 37 degrees C. A purity of at least 90% was achieved for sorted or isolated CD4+, CD8+ and CD8+ TEMRA cells.

The data are from a study of CD8 T cells in Susac syndrome (dated by TCRdb to the late 2010s). About the investigation overall: Of the Susac syndrome patients who were sequenced, eight or nine were in clinical remission while about six had clinically active disease. Susac syndrome patients were therapy-naive, on corticosteroids (some also receiving IVIg), or on IVIg alone at blood withdrawal. Whether CD8+ T cell activation and differentiation in Susac syndrome was antigen driven was tested using repertoire sequencing. Points the paper makes about the study in general: The number of individuals in the TCR sequencing and HLA analysis was recognized as being relatively small. In patients with Susac syndrome, the CD4+ T cell repertoire showed no detectable clonal expansion.

V loses 6 bases of germline sequence and J loses 1 base, and the interval between the two ends is 15 bases. From cysteine to phenylalanine, the CDR3 is 14 amino acids long. The CDR3 DNA has 42 bases and is translated from base 1. The germline V gene encodes CDR1 DFQATT and CDR2 SNEGSKA (reference sequence). RNA was extracted with the RNeasy kit and 0.5 to 1 ug was reverse transcribed using random hexamers. The immunoSEQ multiplex PCR assay, covering 54 Vbeta and 13 Jbeta segments, was used to amplify TCR beta CDR3 regions. PCR amplification bias was corrected using a synthetic template baseline for primer optimization and computational correction. In the paper's pipeline: Reads were annotated to V, D and J genes according to IMGT and were analyzed with immunoSEQ Analyzer, with only productive sequences retained. To calculate clonality, Shannon entropy was normalized by log2 of the number of productive unique sequences and then subtracted from one. For each patient and control, public and private clones were evaluated within the 100 most prevalent clones. A clone was defined as Susac-specific if it was absent from the healthy and MS cohorts, from approximately 980 published viral clones and from other ImmuneACCESS disease sequences. The public reads were run again by TCRdb, first through fastp at Q25 and then through MiXCR, and only productive beta chains were kept. All rows with the same CDR3 protein become a single entry with the most common DNA and genes. TCRdb's processing, not the study's, gives the V and J calls here. The table for this sample lists roughly 140,000 distinct CDR3 sequences; approximately 94% of them were counted only once. The ten largest make up less than 0.085% of the sample.

The specimen sequenced was CD4+ T cells from PBMCs. The chain links TRBV20-1 with TRBJ2-5; the D assignment is uncertain and may be TRBD1 or TRBD2, with 5 bases supporting each. This clonotype was obtained from a human donor with Susac syndrome. The CDR3 in this case is CSASRGRLQETQYF. At the DNA level, the sequence is TGCAGTGCAAGTCGGGGCAGACTCCAAGAGACCCAGTACTTC.